These 20 T cell receptor beta chains were sequenced from one sample in a study of blood T cells in healthy people across ages. Sample-barcoded 5' priming and a J-beta primer mix drove a second PCR of 7 to 11 cycles. TCRdb recomputed calls from the 5' RACE reads with MiXCR, one row per CDR3 protein. The top ten clones hold 9.4% of a sample with 750,000 or so distinct CDR3 sequences, 25% of them seen once. These data also formed part of another study, on T cells of mothers and their children.

Sequencing was carried out using blood. These receptors originate from a boy younger than 18 in good health.

The CDR3 bases are TGCAGCGCTGGGGCAGGGACTGGAAACACCATATATTTT. Amino acids: CSAGAGTGNTIYF. This chain joins TRBV29-1 and TRBJ1-3; tentatively, D is TRBD1 (5 bases). Germline values: CDR1 SQVTM, CDR2 ANQGSEA. The V end was cut by 7 bases, the J end by 2 bases, with 12 bases between. The CDR3 has 13 amino acids.

The chain has TRBV18 and TRBJ1-2; no firm D call. V was pared by 2 bases and J by 4 bases, with 8 bases between. This CDR3 is built from 13 residues. The germline CDR1 and CDR2 sequences are KGHSH and LQKENI. Written as DNA, the CDR3 is TGTGCCAGCTCACCAGGGCCAGGCTATGGCTACACCTTC. It translates to CASSPGPGYGYTF.

This clonotype was counted a few times. The rearrangement links TRBV6-2 or TRBV6-3 to TRBJ2-5; a possible D gene is TRBD2 (5 bases). CDR3 length: 15 residues. The germline gives CDR1 MNHEY, CDR2 SVGEGT. V shed 5 bases and J shed 4 bases, with 17 bases lying between them. CDR3 loop: CASSHQRVHRETQYF. CDR3 DNA sequence: TGTGCCAGCAGTCACCAGAGGGTTCACCGAGAGACCCAGTACTTC.

J is TRBJ2-5 and V is TRBV4-3, with 8 bases identical to TRBD2. The CDR3 consists of 15 residues. Germline V gene data show CDR1 as LGHNA and CDR2 as YSLEER. V lost 0 bases, J lost 8 bases, and 8 bases stayed unmatched. The CDR3 bases are TGCGCCAGCAGCCAAGATCTGGCGGGGGGCACAACCCAGTACTTC. It yields the protein CASSQDLAGGTTQYF.

A few counts support this clonotype. The V call is TRBV20-1, the J call TRBJ2-1, with 13 bases lining up with TRBD2. CDR3 length equals 15 residues. From germline, CDR1 is DFQATT and CDR2 SNEGSKA (reference sequence). Trimming at V came to 0 bases and at J to 9 bases, leaving 5 bases not matched to a gene. The CDR3 is CSARDGLAGVGEQFF. CDR3 DNA: TGCAGTGCTAGAGATGGACTAGCGGGAGTGGGTGAGCAGTTCTTC.

CDR3 residues: CASSLQGYYNEQFF. CDR3 bases: TGTGCCAGCAGCCTACAGGGGTATTACAATGAGCAGTTCTTC. The rearrangement links TRBV28 to TRBJ2-1; TRBD1 agrees at 7 bases. In germline, CDR1 is MDHEN, CDR2 SYDVKM. The CDR3 is made up of 14 amino acids. V gave up 6 bases and J gave up 4 bases; unmatched junction bases: 6.

V gene TRBV7-2 combines with J gene TRBJ2-7, with a weak D call TRBD2 (6 bases). Trimming shortened V by 3 bases and J by 7 bases, and 16 bases separated the two germline ends. The CDR3 sequence is 14 residues long. Germline V gene sequence: CDR1 SGHTA, CDR2 FQGNSA. CDR3 in amino acids: CASSFAAGRSEQYF. CDR3 nucleotides: TGTGCCAGCAGCTTTGCAGCGGGCCGCTCTGAGCAGTACTTC.

The chain uses TRBV28 and TRBJ1-4; D is perhaps TRBD1 (5 bases). The CDR3 contains 13 residues. CDR1 and CDR2 (germline): MDHEN, SYDVKM. The germline V and J ends were trimmed by 6 bases and 4 bases, with 9 bases remaining between them. DNA for the CDR3: TGTGCCAGCAGGACAGAAATTAATGAAAAACTGTTTTTT. Its translation: CASRTEINEKLFF.

In its sample, this clonotype was seen a few times. The chain links TRBV20-1 to TRBJ2-5; 10 positions match TRBD2. The J call may be incorrect, as the DNA end agrees better with TRBJ2-1. Germline CDR1 and CDR2: DFQATT and SNEGSKA (reference sequence). The CDR3 has 15 amino acids. In DNA, the CDR3 is TGCAGTGCTAGAGACGCTGGAATCCCTAGCGGGAGTCAGTTCTTC. Translated, it gives CSARDAGIPSGSQFF.

This rearrangement joins TRBV20-1 to TRBJ1-4; 7 bases are shared with TRBD1. The CDR3 has 15 residues. CDR1 and CDR2 from the germline V gene are DFQATT and SNEGSKA (reference sequence). V trimming: 0 bases; J trimming: 8 bases; junction bases outside the gene matches: 9. The CDR3 DNA follows: TGCAGTGCTAGAGATCCCCGACAGGGAGACGAAAAACTGTTTTTT. It specifies CSARDPRQGDEKLFF.

A few counts support this clonotype. The chain couples TRBV5-1 to TRBJ1-2, with D perhaps matching TRBD1 (6 bases). Germline loops: CDR1 SGHRS, CDR2 YFSETQ. The CDR3 totals 14 residues. Trimming took 3 bases from V and 2 from J, leaving 11 bases between them. The CDR3 loop is CASSWEGQNYGYTF. In DNA form, the CDR3 reads TGCGCCAGCAGCTGGGAGGGACAAAACTATGGCTACACCTTC.

Details on this clonotype: Its ends do not fully match the called genes, so a read error is possible. This sequence joins TRBV25-1 and TRBJ2-5; D gene uncertain. Germline V gives CDR1 MGHDK, CDR2 SYGVNS. The CDR3 runs to 13 residues. The CDR3 nucleotides are TGTGCCGGCAGTGAAATACGAGAGGAGACCCAGTACTTC. It yields the protein CAGSEIREETQYF.

The table lists this clonotype with many counts. The V gene is TRBV12-3 or TRBV12-4, the J gene TRBJ2-5; 7 bases align to TRBD2. This CDR3 comprises 15 residues. The V gene end was trimmed by 2 bases and the J gene end by 0 bases; junction bases not matched to a gene: 3. The CDR3 protein is CASSLLAGDQETQYF. For the CDR3, the DNA is TGTGCCAGCAGTTTACTGGCGGGGGACCAAGAGACCCAGTACTTC.

This clonotype was detected ten times or more. The chain carries TRBV5-1 and TRBJ2-7; TRBD1 might be the D (5 bases). Germline values: CDR1 SGHRS, CDR2 YFSETQ. The length of the CDR3 is 12 residues. V lost 0 bases, J lost 6 bases, and 7 bases lay in between. The CDR3 region is CASSLEDSEQYF. CDR3 nucleotides: TGCGCCAGCAGCTTGGAAGACAGCGAGCAGTACTTC.

There are a few counts of this clonotype. This sequence joins TRBV5-1 and TRBJ2-4; 7 bases agree with TRBD2. Trimming removed 7 bases from V and 3 bases from J; junction bases left unmatched: 10. Germline CDR1 SGHRS, CDR2 YFSETQ. The CDR3 totals 15 residues. The CDR3 loop reads CASGQGLRDKNIQYF. For the CDR3, the DNA is TGCGCCAGCGGCCAGGGACTACGAGACAAAAACATTCAGTACTTC.

The chain joins TRBV4-3 to TRBJ1-4; D is unresolved. V lost 1 base and J lost 8, with 17 bases in between. CDR1 is LGHNA and CDR2 is YSLEER in the germline V gene. This CDR3 region has 16 residues. As DNA, the CDR3 is TGCGCCAGCAGCCAAGCCCGGGCGGGGTTAGGAGAAAAACTGTTTTTT. This translates into CASSQARAGLGEKLFF.

This chain joins TRBV11-2 and TRBJ1-1; weak D call: TRBD1 (5 bases). This CDR3 is 17 amino acids long. In germline, CDR1 is SGHAT, CDR2 FQNNGV. Deletions cut 4 bases from V and 1 base from J, with 19 bases between. CDR3 DNA sequence: TGTGCCAGCAGCTCATTACGGGTGGGGGGTTCGAACACTGAAGCTTTCTTT. This codes for CASSSLRVGGSNTEAFF.

This clonotype occurred a few times. The chain combines TRBV20-1 with TRBJ2-5; 10 positions agree with TRBD1. The J call is doubtful: the DNA matches TRBJ2-7 better. There are 15 residues in the CDR3. The germline V gene has CDR1 DFQATT and CDR2 SNEGSKA (reference sequence). CDR3 loop: CSARSSRTGGYEQYF. In nucleotides, the CDR3 is TGCAGTGCTAGATCCAGCCGGACAGGGGGCTACGAGCAGTACTTC.

This clonotype has only a few counts. The rearrangement joins TRBV5-6 to TRBJ2-3, with D perhaps TRBD2 (6 bases). The CDR3 has 13 amino acids. The germline V gene encodes CDR1 SGHDT and CDR2 YYEEEE. Between the trimmed V and J ends, which lost 2 bases and 6 bases, there was a span of 10 bases. The CDR3 sequence is CASSFIRGDTQYF. CDR3 nucleotides: TGTGCCAGCAGCTTTATTCGGGGGGATACGCAGTATTTT.

As concerns this clonotype: Its ends do not fully match the called genes, so a read error is possible. V is TRBV12-3 or TRBV12-4 and J is TRBJ1-1; TRBD1 is a possible D gene (5 bases). The CDR3 totals 13 residues. The CDR3 protein is CASTLSGNSEAFF. The CDR3 bases are TGTGCCAGCACCCTATCAGGGAACAGTGAAGCTTTCTTT.